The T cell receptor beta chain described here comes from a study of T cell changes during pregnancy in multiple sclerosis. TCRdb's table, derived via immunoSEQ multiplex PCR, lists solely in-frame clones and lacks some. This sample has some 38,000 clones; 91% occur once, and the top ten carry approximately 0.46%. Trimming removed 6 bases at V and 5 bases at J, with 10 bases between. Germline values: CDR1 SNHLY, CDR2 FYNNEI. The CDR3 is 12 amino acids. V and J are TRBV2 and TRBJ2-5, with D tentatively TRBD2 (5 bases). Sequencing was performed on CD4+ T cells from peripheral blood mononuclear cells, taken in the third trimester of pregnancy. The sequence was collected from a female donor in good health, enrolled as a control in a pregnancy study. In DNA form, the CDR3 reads TGTGCCAGCAGACTAGTGTGGGAGACCCAGTACTTC. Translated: CASRLVWETQYF.